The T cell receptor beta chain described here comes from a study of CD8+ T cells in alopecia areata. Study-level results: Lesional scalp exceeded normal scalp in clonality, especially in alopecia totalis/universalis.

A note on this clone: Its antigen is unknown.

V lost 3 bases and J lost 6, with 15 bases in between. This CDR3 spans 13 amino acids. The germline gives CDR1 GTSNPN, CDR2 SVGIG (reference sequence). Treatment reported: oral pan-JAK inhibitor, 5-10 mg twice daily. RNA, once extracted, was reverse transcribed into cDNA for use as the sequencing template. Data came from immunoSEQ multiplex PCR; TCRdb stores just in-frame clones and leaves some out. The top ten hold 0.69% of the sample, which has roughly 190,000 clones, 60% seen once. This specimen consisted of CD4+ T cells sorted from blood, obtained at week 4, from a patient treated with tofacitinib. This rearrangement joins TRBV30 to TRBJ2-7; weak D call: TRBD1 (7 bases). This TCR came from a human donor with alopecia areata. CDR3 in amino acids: CAWRNRGGREQYF. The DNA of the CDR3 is TGTGCCTGGAGAAACAGGGGAGGTCGCGAGCAGTACTTC.